The subject of this entry is one T cell receptor (beta chain). Its antigen is not known. This entry comes from a study of cytomegalovirus exposure and HLA in healthy donors. Study information: One earlier analysis, a look at about 179 million T cells, found almost 120 million unique TCR beta sequences.

Use of 60 Vbeta and 13 Jbeta primers characterized the PCR. Assay used: immunoSEQ multiplex PCR; TCRdb lists only in-frame clones, some missing. The table lists 85,000 to 100,000 clones, around nine tenths of them singletons. Study-wide results and caveats: The study designated roughly 160 TCR beta chains cytomegalovirus-associated. Specificity for CMV antigens was confirmed in vitro for a few of the CMV-associated chains. Productive status was seen about 87% or about 30% of the time for most TCR beta V segments in an earlier analysis.

The sequenced sample consisted of PBMCs. This receptor was identified in a young man in good health and CMV-seropositive.

The CDR3 region is CASSQDSSKNEKLFF. The CDR3 coding sequence is TGTGCCAGCAGCCAAGACTCCAGTAAGAATGAAAAACTGTTTTTT. The rearrangement uses TRBV4-2 and TRBJ1-4; D uncertain. CDR1 and CDR2 (germline): LGHNA, YNFKEQ. CDR3 length equals 15 residues. The V end was cut by 0 bases, the J end by 5 bases, with 10 bases between.